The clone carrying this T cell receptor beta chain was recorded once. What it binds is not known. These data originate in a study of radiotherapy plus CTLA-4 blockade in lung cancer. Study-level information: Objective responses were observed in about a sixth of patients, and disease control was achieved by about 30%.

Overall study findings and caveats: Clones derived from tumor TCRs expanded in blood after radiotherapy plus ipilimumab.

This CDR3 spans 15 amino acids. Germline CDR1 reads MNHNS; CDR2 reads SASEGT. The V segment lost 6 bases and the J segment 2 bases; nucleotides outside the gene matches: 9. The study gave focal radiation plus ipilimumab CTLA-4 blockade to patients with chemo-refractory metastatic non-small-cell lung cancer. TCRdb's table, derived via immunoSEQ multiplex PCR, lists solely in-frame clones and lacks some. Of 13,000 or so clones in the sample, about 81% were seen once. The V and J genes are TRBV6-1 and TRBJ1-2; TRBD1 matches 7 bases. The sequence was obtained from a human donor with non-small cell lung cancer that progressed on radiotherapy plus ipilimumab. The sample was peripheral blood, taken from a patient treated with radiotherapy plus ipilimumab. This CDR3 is CASRLVTGANYGYTF. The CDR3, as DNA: TGTGCCAGCAGGTTGGTAACAGGGGCCAACTATGGCTACACCTTC.